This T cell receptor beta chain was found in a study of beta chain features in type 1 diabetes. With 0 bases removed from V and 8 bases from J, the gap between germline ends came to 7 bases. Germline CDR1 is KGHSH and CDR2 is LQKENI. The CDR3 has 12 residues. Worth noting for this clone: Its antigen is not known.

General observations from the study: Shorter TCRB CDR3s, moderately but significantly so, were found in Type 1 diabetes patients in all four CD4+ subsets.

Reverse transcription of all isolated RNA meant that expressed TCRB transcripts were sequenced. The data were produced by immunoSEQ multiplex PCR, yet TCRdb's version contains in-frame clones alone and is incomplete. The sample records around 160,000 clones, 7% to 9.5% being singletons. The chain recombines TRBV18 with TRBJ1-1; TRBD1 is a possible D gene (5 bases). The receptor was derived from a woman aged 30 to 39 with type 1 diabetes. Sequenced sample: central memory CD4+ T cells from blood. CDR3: CASSPPQGEAFF. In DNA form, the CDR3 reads TGTGCCAGCTCACCACCTCAGGGAGAAGCTTTCTTT. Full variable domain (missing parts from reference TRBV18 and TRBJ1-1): NAGVMQNPRHLVRRRGQEARLRCSPMKGHSHVYWYRQLPEEGLKFMVYLQKENIIDESGMPKERFSAEFPKEGPSILRIQQVVRGDSAAYFCASSPPQGEAFFGQGTRLTVV.